The sequence of this T cell receptor (beta chain) was determined in a study of PD-1 blockade in classical Hodgkin lymphoma. Findings of the study overall: What caused the repertoire differences, perhaps disease activity or prior therapy, remains undefined.

The method was immunoSEQ multiplex PCR; TCRdb's version includes in-frame clones alone and lacks a portion of them. Among about 46,000 clones, about 73% were seen once, and the ten largest hold approximately 10%. This clone has a handful of counts. The antigen is not known. Other DNA sequences within the sample encode an identical CDR3. All trial patients relapsed after autologous stem cell transplantation. The V gene lost 2 bases and the J gene lost 8 bases, with 12 bases spanning the gap. The CDR3 loop spans 13 amino acids. Germline V gene data show CDR1 as MRHNA and CDR2 as SNTAGT. Sequencing used peripheral blood mononuclear cells (PBMCs), obtained at baseline. The V and J genes are TRBV6-4 and TRBJ1-2; D might be TRBD1 (6 bases). This TCR came from a human donor with classical Hodgkin lymphoma. The DNA for the CDR3 is TGTGCCAGCAGTGACGGGGGCCGCTACGGCTACACCTTC. This codes for CASSDGGRYGYTF.